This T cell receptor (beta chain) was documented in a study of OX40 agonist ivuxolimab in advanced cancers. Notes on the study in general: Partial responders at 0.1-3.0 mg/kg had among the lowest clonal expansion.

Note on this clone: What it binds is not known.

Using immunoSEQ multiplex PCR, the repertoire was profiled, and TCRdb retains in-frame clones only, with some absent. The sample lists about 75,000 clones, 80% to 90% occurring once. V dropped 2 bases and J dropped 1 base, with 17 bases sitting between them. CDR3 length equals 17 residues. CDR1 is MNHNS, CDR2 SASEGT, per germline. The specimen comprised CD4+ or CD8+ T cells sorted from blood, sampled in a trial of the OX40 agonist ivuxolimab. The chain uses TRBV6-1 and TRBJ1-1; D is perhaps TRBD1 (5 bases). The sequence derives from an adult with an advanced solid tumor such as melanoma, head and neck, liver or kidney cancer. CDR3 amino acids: CASSEMVGRRGNTEAFF. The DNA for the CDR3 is TGTGCCAGCAGTGAAATGGTCGGGCGGAGGGGGAACACTGAAGCTTTCTTT.